This entry describes one TCR beta chain. Its target is not known. With 5 bases clipped from V and 6 bases from J, the junction kept 4 bases outside the gene matches. The CDR3 runs to 13 residues. CDR1 is GTSNPN, CDR2 SVGIG, per germline (reference sequence). This PCR relied on a set of 60 Vbeta primers and 13 Jbeta primers. The table came from immunoSEQ multiplex PCR; TCRdb's copy has only in-frame clones and leaves some out. The data hold more than 95,000 clones, with around 80% observed a single time. This record comes from a study of cytomegalovirus exposure and HLA in healthy donors. Study-wide findings and caveats: More clonal expansion characterized HLA-associated TCR beta chains than equally common others in a later analysis. Rates of TCR association differed by HLA locus in a later analysis, with DRB1 highest and HLA-C lowest. Some 17,000 TCR beta sequences were associated with HLA alleles at 0.05 false discovery rate in a later analysis. The presence/absence work took it that sequencing depth was about the same across donors.

The rearrangement joins TRBV30 to TRBJ2-1; 10 bases align to TRBD2. The sequencing input was PBMCs. This TCR derives from a man aged 18 to 35 in good health and CMV-seronegative. CDR3 nucleotide sequence: TGTGCCTGGGAGCGGGAGGGCCTCAATGAGCAGTTCTTC. It is translated as CAWEREGLNEQFF.